Below are 18 T cell receptor beta chains sequenced from a single sample in a study of T-cell memory formation after mild COVID-19. TCRdb ran MiXCR on the 5' RACE reads and lists one entry per CDR3 protein. The table records under 250,000 distinct CDR3 sequences, approximately 15% of them present only once. Sequenced material: PBMCs or a T cell subset sorted from them (not recorded which). Receptor source: an adult woman who had mild COVID-19 (a few samples of this study predate the infection). Cell type and time point are not known.

The table lists this clonotype with many counts. The rearrangement uses TRBV9 and TRBJ2-7; TRBD2 might be the D (6 bases). Germline CDR1 reads SGDLS; CDR2 reads YYNGEE. The CDR3 loop spans 15 amino acids. V was cut by 0 bases and J by 5 bases, with 15 bases left in between. DNA of the CDR3: TGTGCCAGCAGCGTAGGTTCACTAGCTAACGACGAGCAGTACTTC. Its translation is CASSVGSLANDEQYF.

This clonotype was seen a few times. This chain joins TRBV18 and TRBJ2-3; no definite D call. The CDR3 is 11 amino acids. Germline loops: CDR1 KGHSH, CDR2 LQKENI. Trimming took 1 base from V and 5 from J, leaving 1 base between them. CDR3 region: CASSPQDTQYF. The CDR3 DNA reads as TGTGCCAGCTCACCACAAGATACGCAGTATTTT.

This clonotype was picked up a small number of times. CDR3 sequence: CASSLVEVGETQYF. The CDR3 DNA reads as TGTGCCAGCAGCTTGGTTGAGGTTGGCGAGACCCAGTACTTC. This chain uses TRBV5-4 with TRBJ2-5, with D uncertain. Trimming removed 0 bases at V and 5 bases at J, with 11 bases between. The germline V gene encodes CDR1 SGHNT and CDR2 YYREEE (reference sequence). This CDR3 has 14 residues.

This clonotype has just a few counts. This sequence joins TRBV5-1 and TRBJ2-1; possible D gene TRBD2, 5 bases. CDR1 and CDR2 from the germline V gene are SGHRS and YFSETQ. V was cut by 0 bases and J by 8 bases, with 12 bases left in between. This CDR3 has 14 amino acids. CDR3 coding DNA: TGCGCCAGCAGCTTGGCAACTAGTGGCGATGAGCAGTTCTTC. It is translated as CASSLATSGDEQFF.

This clonotype was seen a few times. The CDR3 reads CASSSSGRRANYGYTF. The DNA of the CDR3 is TGTGCCAGCAGCTCTTCGGGTCGCAGGGCTAACTATGGCTACACCTTC. The genes are TRBV7-9 and TRBJ1-2; maybe TRBD1 (5 bases). Germline-derived CDR1 and CDR2 are SEHNR and FQNEAQ (reference sequence). Deletions cut 4 bases from V and 0 bases from J, with 15 bases between. This CDR3 region has 16 residues.

This clonotype was observed a few times. V is TRBV30 and J is TRBJ1-3, with 8 bases identical to TRBD1. V trimming: 1 base; J trimming: 1 base; junction bases outside the gene matches: 6. This CDR3 is built from 16 residues. CDR1 and CDR2 (germline): GTSNPN, SVGIG (reference sequence). The CDR3 bases are TGTGCCTGGAGTGGGCTTAGGGACAGGTCTGGAAACACCATATATTTT. It translates to CAWSGLRDRSGNTIYF.

The chain joins TRBV6-5 to TRBJ2-7; 7 bases fit TRBD2. This CDR3 has 14 amino acids. From germline, CDR1 is MNHEY and CDR2 SVGAGI. J lost 3 bases, V lost 1 base, and 3 bases had no gene match. In nucleotides, the CDR3 is TGTGCCAGCAGTTACTGGGGGGGAAACTACGAGCAGTACTTC. Translation gives CASSYWGGNYEQYF.

This chain links TRBV24-1 with TRBJ2-5; possibly TRBD1 or TRBD2 for D (5 bases each). The V end lost 1 base, the J end lost 1 base, and 6 bases lay between the germline ends. The CDR3 has 14 amino acids. Germline V CDR1 and CDR2: KGHDR, SFDVKD. CDR3 in amino acids: CATSDLGTQETQYF. The CDR3 DNA follows: TGTGCCACCAGTGATTTAGGGACCCAAGAGACCCAGTACTTC.

This clonotype was seen ten or more times. The genes are TRBV7-2 and TRBJ2-1; D may be TRBD1 or TRBD2 (6 bases each). Trimming removed 5 bases from V and 7 bases from J, with 15 bases in between. This CDR3 comprises 14 residues. CDR1 and CDR2 (germline): SGHTA, FQGNSA. The DNA of the CDR3 is TGTGCCAGCAGCCAGACTAGAGGGGGGAATGAGCAGTTCTTC. Its protein product is CASSQTRGGNEQFF. Based on the CDR3 plus reference TRBV7-2 and TRBJ2-1, the full variable domain is GAGVSQSPSNKVTEKGKDVELRCDPISGHTALYWYRQSLGQGLEFLIYFQGNSAPDKSGLPSDRFSAERTGGSVSTLTIQRTQQEDSAVYLCASSQTRGGNEQFFGPGTRLTVL.

The rearrangement links TRBV12-3 or TRBV12-4 to TRBJ2-7; 8 bases align to TRBD1. This CDR3 has 16 residues. Trimming took 5 bases from V and 0 from J; bases not matched to a gene: 9. The CDR3 DNA reads as TGTGCCAGCAGTCCCCAAGGACAGGGTATCTCCTACGAGCAGTACTTC. Protein sequence: CASSPQGQGISYEQYF.

The chain carries TRBV20-1 and TRBJ2-1; D gene ambiguous. The CDR3 runs 16 residues. Germline V gene sequence: CDR1 DFQATT, CDR2 SNEGSKA (reference sequence). Trimming removed 2 bases from V and 0 bases from J, with 14 bases in between. The CDR3 DNA is TGCAGTGCTAGATCCCCTCGCGGCGTCTCCTACAATGAGCAGTTCTTC. Amino acids: CSARSPRGVSYNEQFF.

This clonotype occurred a few times. The rearrangement links TRBV2 to TRBJ2-1; D is ambiguous. Germline values: CDR1 SNHLY, CDR2 FYNNEI. The CDR3 consists of 15 residues. V was shortened by 0 bases and J by 12 bases, with 18 bases between the two germline ends. As DNA, the CDR3 is TGTGCCAGCAGTGAAGCGTGGAAACTACGTGTGGCGCAGTTCTTC. The encoded protein is CASSEAWKLRVAQFF.

This clonotype was found a few times. CDR3 sequence (DNA): TGTGCCAGCAGCCAAGATTCCCGGGTTACGCAGTATTTT. The encoded protein is CASSQDSRVTQYF. The chain has TRBV4-2 and TRBJ2-3; D unclear. CDR3 size: 13 residues. Germline lookup yields CDR1 LGHNA and CDR2 YNFKEQ. V was clipped by 0 bases and J by 8 bases, with 9 bases between them.

The V and J genes are TRBV5-1 and TRBJ2-3; no definite D call. The CDR3 has 15 amino acids. CDR1 and CDR2 (germline): SGHRS, YFSETQ. The V gene lost 1 base and the J gene lost 0 bases, with 9 bases spanning the gap. The CDR3 DNA reads TGCGCCAGCAGCTTGACGGTTTCGAGCACAGATACGCAGTATTTT. Amino acid sequence: CASSLTVSSTDTQYF.

J is TRBJ1-1 and V is TRBV6-1; D gene unclear. Germline CDR1 and CDR2: MNHNS and SASEGT. The CDR3 has 13 residues. Trimming left V 4 bases short and J 1 base short, with 7 bases between. The DNA of the CDR3 is TGTGCCAGCAGTGGAGTGGGGAACACTGAAGCTTTCTTT. Protein sequence: CASSGVGNTEAFF.

This clonotype has just a few counts. The chain recombines TRBV12-3 or TRBV12-4 with TRBJ1-1; the D is unclear. The CDR3 has 13 residues. Trimming cost V 4 bases and J 0 bases, with 6 bases left between them. In nucleotides, the CDR3 is TGTGCCAGCAGTTACTACATGAACACTGAAGCTTTCTTT. Protein product: CASSYYMNTEAFF.

J is TRBJ2-3 and V is TRBV7-8; D is undetermined. This CDR3 spans 13 amino acids. The V end lost 5 bases, the J end lost 2 bases, and 8 bases lay between the germline ends. Germline assignment: CDR1 SGHVS and CDR2 FQNEAQ. In nucleotides, the CDR3 is TGTGCCAGCAGCCGAATGCCCACAGATACGCAGTATTTT. It translates to CASSRMPTDTQYF.

The chain couples TRBV6-1 to TRBJ1-5, with D hard to call. Trimming stripped 7 bases from V and 1 base from J, with 8 bases between. CDR1 is MNHNS, CDR2 SASEGT, per germline. This CDR3 is 13 amino acids long. The CDR3 loop is CASTRASNQPQHF. CDR3 nucleotides: TGTGCCAGCACCCGGGCGAGCAATCAGCCCCAGCATTTT.